Here is one TCR beta chain with its context. Data came from immunoSEQ multiplex PCR; TCRdb stores just in-frame clones and leaves some out. In the table there are over 650,000 clones, approximately 87% of which are singletons. CDR3 length: 13 amino acids. The germline V gene has CDR1 SGDLS and CDR2 YYNGEE. V lost 4 bases, J lost 11 bases, and 18 bases lay in between. The data were obtained in a study of shared T cell receptors in the human thymus. The same sample was also studied in work on human thymus T cells. That report notes: It was healthy Finnish infants having corrective surgery for congenital heart defects who were the donors. Resected material from corrective heart surgery provided the thymus tissue analysed. Thymic and blood repertoires seemed to show skewed V and J gene use. Unrelated individuals had highly overlapping thymic repertoires, as reported in related research.

The chain uses TRBV9 and TRBJ1-1, with no clear D. Sequenced material: thymocytes. The TCR originated in a boy in the first two years of life with a congenital heart defect. The CDR3 here is CASSPRKRKGAFF. The DNA of the CDR3 is TGTGCCAGCAGCCCCCGGAAGCGGAAAGGGGCTTTCTTT.